The 31 T cell receptor beta chains listed next were all sequenced from one sample in a study of shared clonotypes between healthy human individuals. The data were produced by immunoSEQ multiplex PCR, yet TCRdb's version contains in-frame clones alone and is incomplete. The sample yields fewer than 1.4 million clones, approximately 80% seen once. Input material: memory CD4+ T cells from PBMCs. The subset was: CD45RA-negative fraction. These receptors came from a man younger than 30 in good health. Some clones in this sample may be carry-over from other donors' samples.

The genes are TRBV19 and TRBJ1-1; D is unclear. V lost 3 bases, J lost 1 base, and 12 bases lay in between. CDR1 LNHDA and CDR2 SQIVND come from the germline V gene (reference sequence). CDR3 size: 15 residues. CDR3 sequence (DNA): TGTGCCAGTAGTATGGTCTGGTCGGAGAACACTGAAGCTTTCTTT. Residues: CASSMVWSENTEAFF.

For this clone: This may come from a read error, since a much larger clone is one base off. Other DNA sequences in this sample translate to the same CDR3. The chain uses TRBV7-9 and TRBJ2-6, with no clear D. The CDR3 runs to 12 residues. Per the germline V gene, CDR1 is SEHNR and CDR2 is FQNEAQ (reference sequence). This CDR3 reads CASSSKEDVLTF. The CDR3, as DNA: TGTGCCAGCAGCTCTAAAGAAGACGTCCTGACCTTC.

In its sample, this clone was seen a few times. This chain links TRBV5-1 with TRBJ2-2; perhaps TRBD2 as D (5 bases). V gave up 0 bases and J gave up 4 bases, with 16 bases separating them. CDR1 and CDR2 (germline): SGHRS, YFSETQ. The CDR3 sequence is 17 residues long. The CDR3 reads CASSLAGIQYGTGELFF. The CDR3, as DNA: TGCGCCAGCAGCTTGGCCGGGATCCAGTATGGCACCGGGGAGCTGTTTTTT.

The chain couples TRBV7-3 to TRBJ2-1; D remains ambiguous. CDR3 length: 12 residues. CDR1 is SGHTA, CDR2 FQGTGA, per germline. V lost 3 bases and J lost 7, with 7 bases in between. The CDR3 DNA follows: TGTGCCAGCAGCTTGGGATCGAATGAGCAGTTCTTC. Translation: CASSLGSNEQFF.

The chain couples TRBV7-9 to TRBJ2-7; weak D call: TRBD2 (5 bases). The CDR3 has 15 amino acids. In germline, CDR1 is SEHNR, CDR2 FQNEAQ (reference sequence). V was pared by 5 bases and J by 2 bases, with 16 bases between. The CDR3 nucleotides are TGTGCCAGCAGCGGCCGGACGGGGATGACCTACGAGCAGTACTTC. Translated: CASSGRTGMTYEQYF.

V is TRBV4-1 and J is TRBJ1-5; maybe TRBD1 (6 bases). V lost 2 bases, J lost 7 bases, and 24 bases lay in between. The CDR3 loop spans 18 amino acids. Germline V gives CDR1 MGHRA, CDR2 YSYEKL. The CDR3 is CASSQRGEAQGTRQPQHF. CDR3 DNA sequence: TGCGCCAGCAGCCAAAGGGGGGAGGCACAGGGCACGAGGCAGCCCCAGCATTTT.

The chain carries TRBV11-1 and TRBJ2-1; D is perhaps TRBD2 (7 bases). This CDR3 spans 16 amino acids. V dropped 5 bases and J dropped 6 bases, with 20 bases sitting between them. The germline V gene has CDR1 SGHAT and CDR2 FQDESV (reference sequence). The CDR3 sequence is CASSRRGAGDPNEQFF. The CDR3 DNA reads TGTGCCAGCAGCCGCCGGGGGGCGGGAGACCCCAATGAGCAGTTCTTC.

V is TRBV7-8 and J is TRBJ1-5; TRBD1 matches 7 bases. Germline V gene lookup returns CDR1 SGHVS and CDR2 FQNEAQ. The trim removed 3 bases at V and 3 bases at J, leaving 5 bases unmatched. The CDR3 runs 15 residues. CDR3 DNA sequence: TGTGCCAGCAGCTTTCCAGGGGGGAACAATCAGCCCCAGCATTTT. Amino acids: CASSFPGGNNQPQHF.

This clone showed up just once. The V and J genes are TRBV14 and TRBJ2-4; possible D gene TRBD2, 6 bases. CDR3 length equals 14 residues. Germline V gene lookup returns CDR1 SGHDN and CDR2 FVKESK. The V end was cut by 3 bases, the J end by 8 bases, with 14 bases between. The CDR3 coding sequence is TGTGCCAGCAGCCACGGCTATGGAGGGGACATTCAGTACTTC. Protein product: CASSHGYGGDIQYF.

The chain recombines TRBV11-2 with TRBJ1-4; 8 bases are shared with TRBD1. This CDR3 has 15 residues. Per germline, CDR1 SGHAT and CDR2 FQNNGV. Germline trimming cut 2 bases from V and 8 bases from J; bases unmatched to any gene: 7. The CDR3 DNA sequence: TGTGCCAGCAGCTTAAGACAGGGGCCTGGAGAAAAACTGTTTTTT. Residues: CASSLRQGPGEKLFF.

The V call is TRBV6-1, the J call TRBJ2-7, with TRBD2 identical over 12 bases. The V gene's germline CDR1 is MNHNS and CDR2 SASEGT. V was clipped by 1 base and J by 8 bases; unmatched bases: 6. The CDR3 spans 15 residues. The CDR3 is CASSEERTSGRKQYF. DNA of the CDR3: TGTGCCAGCAGTGAAGAGAGAACTAGCGGGAGGAAGCAGTACTTC.

This clone was seen ten or more times. This sequence joins TRBV4-1 and TRBJ2-4, with D unresolved. From germline, CDR1 is MGHRA and CDR2 YSYEKL. The CDR3 consists of 17 residues. Deletions cut 5 bases from V and 6 bases from J, with 23 bases between. CDR3 sequence reads: CASSSIPRAPRVNIQYF. The CDR3 bases are TGCGCCAGCAGCTCTATTCCCCGGGCCCCCCGGGTAAACATTCAGTACTTC.

The genes are TRBV27 and TRBJ1-5; 7 nucleotides align to TRBD1. The J segment lost 6 bases and the V segment lost 3 bases, leaving 5 bases of the junction unmatched. The CDR3 consists of 14 residues. CDR1 and CDR2 from the germline V gene are MNHEY and SMNVEV (reference sequence). CDR3 nucleotides: TGTGCCAGCAGTTTTCAACAGGGGTTTCAGCCCCAGCATTTT. Its protein product is CASSFQQGFQPQHF.

The chain joins TRBV5-4 to TRBJ1-1; tentative D call: TRBD1 (5 bases). V gave up 3 bases and J gave up 4 bases, with 16 bases separating them. CDR1 is SGHNT and CDR2 is YYREEE in the germline V gene (reference sequence). The CDR3 totals 15 residues. CDR3 DNA sequence: TGTGCCAGCAGCTCGGAGCTAGGGGCAGGCACTGAAGCTTTCTTT. Residues: CASSSELGAGTEAFF.

This chain joins TRBV7-9 and TRBJ2-1, with 9 bases matching TRBD2. The CDR3 covers 15 residues. Germline assignment: CDR1 SEHNR and CDR2 FQNEAQ (reference sequence). Trimming took 5 bases from V and 3 from J; bases not matched to a gene: 5. CDR3 sequence reads: CASSTGLADYNEQFF. The CDR3 DNA sequence: TGTGCCAGCAGCACGGGACTAGCCGACTACAATGAGCAGTTCTTC. Filled out from reference TRBV7-9 and TRBJ2-1, the complete variable domain reads DTGVSQNPRHKITKRGQNVTFRCDPISEHNRLYWYRQTLGQGPEFLTYFQNEAQLEKSRLLSDRFSAERPKGSFSTLEIQRTEQGDSAMYLCASSTGLADYNEQFFGPGTRLTVL.

The chain couples TRBV18 to TRBJ1-4, with 7 bases that match TRBD1. Germline lookup yields CDR1 KGHSH and CDR2 LQKENI. This CDR3 is 13 amino acids long. V was pared by 5 bases and J by 5 bases, with 2 bases of the junction left unmatched. CDR3 sequence: CASSSGQNEKLFF. The CDR3 DNA sequence: TGTGCCAGCTCATCGGGACAGAATGAAAAACTGTTTTTT.

The rearrangement uses TRBV11-2 and TRBJ2-4; 7 bases map to TRBD1. This CDR3 is built from 13 residues. The germline V gene has CDR1 SGHAT and CDR2 FQNNGV. V dropped 10 bases and J dropped 4; count of bases not matched to a gene: 7. The CDR3 bases are TGTGCCACCCGTGGGACAGAGAAAAACATTCAGTACTTC. Translation: CATRGTEKNIQYF. The variable domain in full, completed from reference TRBV11-2 and TRBJ2-4, reads EAGVAQSPRYKIIEKRQSVAFWCNPISGHATLYWYQQILGQGPKLLIQFQNNGVVDDSQLPKDRFSAERLKGVDSTLKIQPAKLEDSAVYLCATRGTEKNIQYFGAGTRLSVL.

V and J are TRBV18 and TRBJ2-2; 8 positions agree with TRBD2. The CDR3 covers 16 residues. Trimming at V came to 2 bases and at J to 1 base, leaving 3 bases not matched to a gene. CDR1 KGHSH and CDR2 LQKENI come from the germline V gene. The CDR3 DNA is TGTGCCAGCTCACCAGGACTAGCAGAGAACACCGGGGAGCTGTTTTTT. The encoded protein is CASSPGLAENTGELFF.

V and J are TRBV20-1 and TRBJ2-5, with D possibly being TRBD1 or TRBD2 (5 bases each). V shed 5 bases and J shed 12 bases, with 16 bases lying between them. This CDR3 contains 11 residues. Per the germline V gene, CDR1 is DFQATT and CDR2 is SNEGSKA (reference sequence). In nucleotides, the CDR3 is TGCAGTGCTCCGGGACGGGGAGAGAAGTACTTC. Amino acid sequence: CSAPGRGEKYF.

The CDR3 spells CASRTLAGGLDEQYF. The CDR3 DNA reads as TGTGCCAGCAGGACCCTAGCGGGAGGGCTCGACGAGCAGTACTTC. V usage is TRBV28 and J usage is TRBJ2-7, with 12 bases that match TRBD2. Germline V gene lookup returns CDR1 MDHEN and CDR2 SYDVKM. The CDR3 is 15 amino acids. Losses at the gene ends were 6 bases for V and 5 bases for J; bases not matched to a gene: 8.

The rearrangement uses TRBV28 and TRBJ1-3, with 9 bases identical to TRBD1. Germline values: CDR1 MDHEN, CDR2 SYDVKM. The CDR3 sequence is 16 residues long. With 4 bases clipped from V and 3 bases from J, the junction kept 7 bases outside the gene matches. CDR3 residues: CASSSPTGGVGNTIYF. For the CDR3, the DNA is TGTGCCAGCAGTTCCCCAACAGGGGGCGTTGGAAACACCATATATTTT.

The chain links TRBV4-1 to TRBJ2-7, with 7 bases fitting TRBD2. The germline V gene has CDR1 MGHRA and CDR2 YSYEKL. V gave up 6 bases and J gave up 4 bases; unmatched junction bases: 12. CDR3 length: 15 amino acids. CDR3 residues: CASRTQEREDYEQYF. The DNA of the CDR3 is TGCGCCAGCAGGACCCAGGAGCGGGAAGATTACGAGCAGTACTTC.

The V and J genes are TRBV9 and TRBJ1-5; unclear D gene. CDR1 is SGDLS, CDR2 YYNGEE, per germline. Trimming removed 0 bases from V and 2 bases from J, with 9 bases in between. This CDR3 is 15 amino acids long. The CDR3 loop is CASSVAGSGNQPQHF. DNA for the CDR3: TGTGCCAGCAGCGTAGCCGGGTCGGGCAATCAGCCCCAGCATTTT.

This chain connects TRBV28 to TRBJ2-3; perhaps TRBD1 as D (5 bases). Germline assignment: CDR1 MDHEN and CDR2 SYDVKM. The CDR3 spans 16 residues. Trimming cost V 1 base and J 3 bases, with 14 bases left between them. The CDR3 sequence: CASSLFTAGNTDTQYF. CDR3 DNA: TGTGCCAGCAGTTTATTTACTGCAGGGAATACAGATACGCAGTATTTT. The complete variable domain, with remaining parts taken from reference TRBV28 and TRBJ2-3, reads DVKVTQSSRYLVKRTGEKVFLECVQDMDHENMFWYRQDPGLGLRLIYFSYDVKMKEKGDIPEGYSVSREKKERFSLILESASTNQTSMYLCASSLFTAGNTDTQYFGPGTRLTVL.

The chain has TRBV5-1 and TRBJ1-2; maybe TRBD1 (6 bases). The V gene lost 4 bases and the J gene lost 3 bases, with 16 bases spanning the gap. The germline V gene encodes CDR1 SGHRS and CDR2 YFSETQ. The length of the CDR3 is 15 residues. CDR3 protein: CASSKDSRGDYGYTF. CDR3 sequence (DNA): TGCGCCAGCAGCAAGGACAGTCGGGGGGACTATGGCTACACCTTC.

CDR3 protein: CASSSTSWRWDYGYTF. For the CDR3, the DNA is TGTGCCAGCAGTTCCACCAGTTGGAGGTGGGACTATGGCTACACCTTC. V and J are TRBV28 and TRBJ1-2; D uncertain. Germline-derived CDR1 and CDR2 are MDHEN and SYDVKM. The CDR3 is 16 amino acids. The germline V and J ends were trimmed by 4 bases and 3 bases, with 18 bases remaining between them.

The chain employs TRBV5-8 and TRBJ2-7, with 7 positions matching TRBD2. CDR3 length: 11 residues. V dropped 9 bases and J dropped 4; count of bases not matched to a gene: 4. Germline loops: CDR1 SGHTS, CDR2 YDEGEE. CDR3 protein: CATRTSYEQYF. DNA for the CDR3: TGTGCCACCCGGACTAGTTACGAGCAGTACTTC. The entire variable domain, with the rest obtained from reference TRBV5-8 and TRBJ2-7, is as follows: EAGVTQSPTHLIKTRGQQATLRCSPISGHTSVYWYQQALGLGLQFLLWYDEGEERNRGNFPPRFSGRQFPNYSSELNVNALELEDSALYLCATRTSYEQYFGPGTRLTVT.

This sequence joins TRBV5-4 and TRBJ2-7, with TRBD2 identical over 8 bases. The CDR3 is 16 amino acids. Trimming at V came to 2 bases and at J to 5 bases, leaving 12 bases not matched to a gene. Germline assignment: CDR1 SGHNT and CDR2 YYREEE (reference sequence). CDR3 DNA sequence: TGTGCCAGCAGCTTTCAAACGGGAGGGCCTGACAACGAGCAGTACTTC. Protein sequence: CASSFQTGGPDNEQYF.

At least ten counts were recorded for this clone. This chain joins TRBV4-3 and TRBJ2-7; 8 nucleotides align to TRBD2. Per the germline V gene, CDR1 is LGHNA and CDR2 is YSLEER. The CDR3 is 15 residues long. J was trimmed by 6 bases and V by 1 base; bases with no gene match: 8. The CDR3 spells CASSQVSGSVGEQYF. The CDR3 DNA sequence: TGCGCCAGCAGCCAAGTGAGCGGGAGTGTCGGCGAGCAGTACTTC.

This chain joins TRBV28 and TRBJ2-7; the D is unclear. V dropped 3 bases and J dropped 4 bases, with 4 bases sitting between them. The CDR3 covers 11 residues. Germline CDR1 is MDHEN and CDR2 is SYDVKM. The CDR3 here is CASSFGYEQYF. In nucleotides, the CDR3 is TGTGCCAGCAGTTTCGGTTACGAGCAGTACTTC.

The chain employs TRBV28 and TRBJ1-2; 7 nucleotides line up with TRBD1. Germline V gives CDR1 MDHEN, CDR2 SYDVKM. V lost 3 bases and J lost 7; bases outside the gene matches: 5. This CDR3 contains 13 residues. CDR3 coding DNA: TGTGCCAGCAGTTTTCCGGCAGGGGGTGGCTACACCTTC. As protein: CASSFPAGGGYTF.